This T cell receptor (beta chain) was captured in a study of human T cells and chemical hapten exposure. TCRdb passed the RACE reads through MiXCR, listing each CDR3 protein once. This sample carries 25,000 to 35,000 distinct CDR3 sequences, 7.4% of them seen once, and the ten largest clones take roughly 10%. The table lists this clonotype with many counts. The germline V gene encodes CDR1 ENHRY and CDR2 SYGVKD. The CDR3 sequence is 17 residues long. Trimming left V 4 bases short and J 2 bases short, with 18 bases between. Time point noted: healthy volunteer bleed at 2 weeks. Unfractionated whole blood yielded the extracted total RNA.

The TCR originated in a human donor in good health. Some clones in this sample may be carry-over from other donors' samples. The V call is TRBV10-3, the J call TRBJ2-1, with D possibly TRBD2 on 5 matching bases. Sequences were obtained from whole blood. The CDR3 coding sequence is TGTGCCATCAGTGTCTCCCCCCAGCGGCCGGCCTACAATGAGCAGTTCTTC. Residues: CAISVSPQRPAYNEQFF.